The next 28 T cell receptor beta chains were all read from a single sample in a study of blood T cell repertoires in COVID-19. Sequencing used immunoSEQ multiplex PCR; TCRdb keeps in-frame clones, though not all of them. Of 210,000 or so clones listed, about 88% are singletons. Sequenced: peripheral blood. The receptors shown here come from a woman in her thirties or forties who had recovered from COVID-19.

This chain connects TRBV19 to TRBJ2-7, with a tentative D call TRBD2 (6 bases). The CDR3 is made up of 14 amino acids. From germline, CDR1 is LNHDA and CDR2 SQIVND (reference sequence). Trimming stripped 5 bases from V and 0 bases from J, with 11 bases between. The CDR3 protein is CASSPVAVSYEQYF. The CDR3 DNA sequence: TGTGCCAGTAGTCCGGTAGCGGTCTCCTACGAGCAGTACTTC.

V gene TRBV21-1 combines with J gene TRBJ1-4. TRBV21-1 has pseudogene status. CDR3 length equals 18 residues. Here the CDR3 DNA reads TGTGCCAGCAGCAGTAAAGGTCGGGAAATTTCAACTAATGAAAAACTGTTTTTT. Protein: CASSSKGREISTNEKLFF.

The J gene is TRBJ2-2, the V gene TRBV27; 7 nucleotides align to TRBD2. Germline CDR1 reads MNHEY; CDR2 reads SMNVEV (reference sequence). This CDR3 has 13 amino acids. With 8 bases clipped from V and 2 bases from J, the junction kept 2 bases outside the gene matches. DNA of the CDR3: TGTGCCAGCCAGCGGGGAAACACCGGGGAGCTGTTTTTT. This gives the protein CASQRGNTGELFF.

This clone was found once. The chain links TRBV6-5 to TRBJ1-5; 7 nucleotides align to TRBD1. This CDR3 contains 14 residues. The V gene's germline CDR1 is MNHEY and CDR2 SVGAGI. The junction had 2 bases not matched to a gene; V was cut back by 6 bases and J by 0 bases. CDR3 DNA: TGTGCCAGCAGGGACAGGTTTAGCAATCAGCCCCAGCATTTT. Translating gives CASRDRFSNQPQHF.

The rearrangement joins TRBV3-1 (or the pseudogene TRBV3-2) to TRBJ1-5, with TRBD1 as a possible D gene (5 bases). There are 13 residues in the CDR3. The germline V gene encodes CDR1 LGHDT and CDR2 YNNKEL (reference sequence). The ends were cut back, 3 bases at V and 6 bases at J, with 9 bases in the middle. CDR3 in amino acids: CASSHSGGQPQHF. DNA for the CDR3: TGTGCCAGCAGCCACTCCGGGGGTCAGCCCCAGCATTTT.

This clone was observed once. The V call is TRBV28, the J call TRBJ1-2, with D perhaps TRBD1 (5 bases). CDR3 length: 15 amino acids. From germline, CDR1 is MDHEN and CDR2 SYDVKM. V lost 7 bases to trimming and J lost 3 bases, with 18 bases between them. CDR3 in DNA: TGTGCCAGCAAACCAGACGCGGGACGGCACTATGGCTACACCTTC. Its protein product is CASKPDAGRHYGYTF.

The chain uses TRBV5-6 and TRBJ2-7, with a tentative D call TRBD1 (5 bases). The CDR3 loop spans 14 amino acids. Germline CDR1 and CDR2: SGHDT and YYEEEE. Trimming cost V 0 bases and J 1 base, with 8 bases left between them. CDR3 in DNA: TGTGCCAGCAGCTTGGCGTCAGGGTCCTACGAGCAGTACTTC. Translated, it gives CASSLASGSYEQYF. The complete variable domain, with remaining parts taken from reference TRBV5-6 and TRBJ2-7, reads DAGVTQSPTHLIKTRGQQVTLRCSPKSGHDTVSWYQQALGQGPQFIFQYYEEEERQRGNFPDRFSGHQFPNYSSELNVNALLLGDSALYLCASSLASGSYEQYFGPGTRLTVT.

The chain has TRBV28 and TRBJ2-7; 11 bases match TRBD2. J was trimmed by 3 bases and V by 4 bases; bases with no gene match: 8. The germline gives CDR1 MDHEN, CDR2 SYDVKM. The CDR3 extends over 16 amino acids. This CDR3 reads CASSSRTSGSGYEQYF. As DNA, the CDR3 is TGTGCCAGCAGTTCGAGGACTAGCGGGTCGGGCTACGAGCAGTACTTC.

This clone was observed a few times. The rearrangement joins TRBV19 to TRBJ1-1, with D perhaps TRBD1 (6 bases). CDR1 LNHDA and CDR2 SQIVND come from the germline V gene (reference sequence). The CDR3 is 15 amino acids. Trimming stripped 6 bases from V and 5 bases from J, with 19 bases between. The CDR3 sequence is CASSPQGQGRTEAFF. CDR3 coding DNA: TGTGCCAGTAGCCCCCAGGGGCAGGGGAGAACTGAAGCTTTCTTT.

The chain links TRBV29-1 to TRBJ2-5, with 15 bases matching TRBD2. The CDR3 has 17 residues. CDR1 and CDR2 (germline): SQVTM, ANQGSEA. V lost 7 bases, J lost 5 bases, and 14 bases stayed unmatched. CDR3 sequence reads: CSGSGTSGRSTGETQYF. The DNA of the CDR3 is TGCAGCGGCTCCGGGACTAGCGGGAGGTCCACGGGTGAGACCCAGTACTTC.

The chain recombines TRBV28 with TRBJ1-4; 8 bases are a match to TRBD1. Trimming cost V 6 bases and J 10 bases; bases outside gene matches: 13. CDR1 and CDR2 (germline): MDHEN, SYDVKM. CDR3 size: 15 residues. CDR3 amino acids: CASSLPTGGKGKLFF. Written as DNA, the CDR3 is TGTGCCAGCAGCCTCCCCACAGGGGGAAAAGGAAAACTGTTTTTT.

This clone was seen just once. The chain is built from TRBV5-4 and TRBJ2-1; 10 nucleotides line up with TRBD2. This CDR3 has 17 amino acids. The V gene end was trimmed by 0 bases and the J gene end by 2 bases; junction bases not matched to a gene: 5. CDR1 is SGHNT and CDR2 is YYREEE in the germline V gene (reference sequence). The CDR3 DNA sequence: TGTGCCAGCAGCTTGGATTCGAGCGGGAGGGCCTACAATGAGCAGTTCTTC. Protein: CASSLDSSGRAYNEQFF.

This chain links TRBV4-2 with TRBJ1-6; a possible D gene is TRBD1 (5 bases). This CDR3 comprises 16 residues. Germline CDR1 is LGHNA and CDR2 is YNFKEQ. Trimming removed 2 bases at V and 6 bases at J, with 14 bases between. CDR3 DNA: TGTGCCAGCAGCCAACTTTTTGCAGGGCGTAATTCACCCCTCCACTTT. This gives the protein CASSQLFAGRNSPLHF.

The chain recombines TRBV30 with TRBJ1-3; a weak D match, TRBD1 (5 bases). The CDR3 covers 15 residues. V lost 5 bases and J lost 3, with 17 bases in between. The germline CDR1 and CDR2 sequences are GTSNPN and SVGIG (reference sequence). CDR3 sequence (DNA): TGTGCCTGGCAGGGCTATAAGTTTTATGGAAACACCATATATTTT. Translated, it gives CAWQGYKFYGNTIYF.

CDR3 DNA: TGTGCCAGCAGCCCGGCAGGGGGCGAGGGTCAGCCCCAGCATTTT. Translation: CASSPAGGEGQPQHF. The rearrangement uses TRBV9 and TRBJ1-5; the match to TRBD1 covers 8 bases. Trimming at V came to 4 bases and at J to 6 bases, leaving 9 bases not matched to a gene. The CDR3 is made up of 15 amino acids. Germline V gene sequence: CDR1 SGDLS, CDR2 YYNGEE. The full variable domain, rest sourced from reference TRBV9 and TRBJ1-5, is DSGVTQTPKHLITATGQRVTLRCSPRSGDLSVYWYQQSLDQGLQFLIQYYNGEERAKGNILERFSAQQFPDLHSELNLSSLELGDSALYFCASSPAGGEGQPQHFGDGTRLSIL.

The rearrangement uses TRBV11-3 and TRBJ2-7; TRBD1 aligns across 7 bases. Per germline, CDR1 SGHNT and CDR2 YENEEA. CDR3 length: 14 residues. Germline trimming cut 3 bases from V and 3 bases from J; bases unmatched to any gene: 5. CDR3 sequence: CASSLNRGSYEQYF. Written as DNA, the CDR3 is TGTGCCAGCAGCTTGAACAGGGGTAGCTACGAGCAGTACTTC.

V and J are TRBV6-6 and TRBJ2-1; TRBD2 agrees at 9 bases. The CDR3 covers 15 residues. V was pared by 6 bases and J by 3 bases, with 6 bases of the junction left unmatched. Germline V gene data show CDR1 as MNHNY and CDR2 as SVGAGI (reference sequence). The CDR3 sequence is CASSVAGAVYNEQFF. The CDR3 coding sequence is TGTGCCAGCAGCGTAGCGGGAGCGGTCTACAATGAGCAGTTCTTC.

J is TRBJ1-3 and V is TRBV7-2; D is ambiguous. The CDR3 is 16 amino acids. Germline V gives CDR1 SGHTA, CDR2 FQGNSA. Trimming removed 1 base from V and 0 bases from J, with 10 bases in between. The CDR3 coding sequence is TGTGCCAGCAGCTTAGTAAGGCGGTACTCTGGAAACACCATATATTTT. Its translation: CASSLVRRYSGNTIYF.

The chain joins TRBV24-1 to TRBJ1-2; 7 bases map to TRBD1. The V and J ends lost 3 bases and 5 bases, in that order; junction bases with no gene match: 5. The CDR3 is 14 residues long. CDR1 is KGHDR and CDR2 is SFDVKD in the germline V gene. Written as DNA, the CDR3 is TGTGCCACCAGTGATCCCGGGACAGAGTATGGCTACACCTTC. This encodes CATSDPGTEYGYTF.

V is TRBV18 and J is TRBJ2-1; 16 bases fit TRBD2. Germline values: CDR1 KGHSH, CDR2 LQKENI. CDR3 length equals 17 residues. V lost 1 base to trimming and J lost 9 bases; unmatched junction nucleotides: 6. CDR3: CASSPRGLAGGPSEQFF. The DNA of the CDR3 is TGTGCCAGCTCACCACGGGGACTAGCGGGAGGGCCATCTGAGCAGTTCTTC.

The V and J genes are TRBV7-2 and TRBJ2-7; 8 bases agree with TRBD1. V shed 5 bases, J shed 5 bases, and the junction held 8 bases outside the gene matches. Germline CDR1 is SGHTA and CDR2 is FQGNSA. The CDR3 runs to 14 residues. This CDR3 reads CASSPATGENEQYF. The CDR3 nucleotides are TGTGCCAGCAGCCCCGCGACAGGGGAGAACGAGCAGTACTTC.

This clone was picked up one time. CDR3 in DNA: TGTGCCAGCAGCGTAACCTACACCCCCTCGGGGGAGCAGTTCTTC. Translating gives CASSVTYTPSGEQFF. The J gene is TRBJ2-1, the V gene TRBV9; TRBD2 might be the D (5 bases). V lost 1 base, J lost 10 bases, and 18 bases lay in between. Germline CDR1 and CDR2: SGDLS and YYNGEE. This CDR3 contains 15 residues.

This rearrangement joins TRBV9 to TRBJ2-2; TRBD2 is a possible D gene (5 bases). Germline values: CDR1 SGDLS, CDR2 YYNGEE. V lost 4 bases and J lost 4, with 14 bases in between. CDR3 length: 15 amino acids. The CDR3 DNA reads TGTGCCAGCAGCCCCTTACGGAGCGGCACCGGGGAGCTGTTTTTT. This sequence encodes CASSPLRSGTGELFF.

This clone was observed once. The J gene is TRBJ1-1, the V gene TRBV5-1, with D unclear. Trimming shortened V by 3 bases and J by 0 bases, and 15 bases separated the two germline ends. The CDR3 has 16 residues. Germline values: CDR1 SGHRS, CDR2 YFSETQ. The CDR3 nucleotides are TGCGCCAGCAGCTCTCTATTTGAGGAGGTGAACACTGAAGCTTTCTTT. This codes for CASSSLFEEVNTEAFF.

The chain couples TRBV7-2 to TRBJ2-1; 13 bases fit TRBD2. V was pared by 5 bases and J by 7 bases, with 11 bases of the junction left unmatched. The CDR3 consists of 17 residues. CDR1 is SGHTA and CDR2 is FQGNSA in the germline V gene. CDR3 DNA: TGTGCCAGCAGCCACTTGACTAGCGGGAGGAGAGGTAATGAGCAGTTCTTC. It yields the protein CASSHLTSGRRGNEQFF. The full variable domain, rest sourced from reference TRBV7-2 and TRBJ2-1, is GAGVSQSPSNKVTEKGKDVELRCDPISGHTALYWYRQSLGQGLEFLIYFQGNSAPDKSGLPSDRFSAERTGGSVSTLTIQRTQQEDSAVYLCASSHLTSGRRGNEQFFGPGTRLTVL.

The chain employs TRBV2 and TRBJ1-4; a weak D match, TRBD1 (5 bases). Trimming took off 4 bases at V and 8 bases at J, with 14 bases between the two ends. This CDR3 region has 14 residues. CDR1 is SNHLY and CDR2 is FYNNEI in the germline V gene. The CDR3 DNA follows: TGTGCCAGCAGTGTTTTAAGGGGTCTGGAAAAACTGTTTTTT. This codes for CASSVLRGLEKLFF.

In DNA form, the CDR3 reads TGTGCCAGCAGCCATGGACTAGCACAAGGGGCCTACAATGAGCAGTTCTTC. Residues: CASSHGLAQGAYNEQFF. The rearrangement uses TRBV3-1 (or the pseudogene TRBV3-2) and TRBJ2-1; 8 bases agree with TRBD2. Germline V gene sequence: CDR1 LGHDT, CDR2 YNNKEL (reference sequence). The junction had 9 bases not matched to a gene; V was cut back by 3 bases and J by 2 bases. CDR3 length equals 17 residues.

This chain joins TRBV7-2 and TRBJ2-2; 10 bases fit TRBD2. This CDR3 has 16 residues. Losses at the gene ends were 5 bases for V and 7 bases for J; bases not matched to a gene: 10. The germline V gene has CDR1 SGHTA and CDR2 FQGNSA. The CDR3 is CASSPGSGRVSGELFF. The CDR3 DNA is TGTGCCAGCAGCCCCGGGAGCGGGAGGGTGAGCGGGGAGCTGTTTTTT. Full variable domain (outside the CDR3, taken from reference TRBV7-2 and TRBJ2-2): GAGVSQSPSNKVTEKGKDVELRCDPISGHTALYWYRQSLGQGLEFLIYFQGNSAPDKSGLPSDRFSAERTGGSVSTLTIQRTQQEDSAVYLCASSPGSGRVSGELFFGEGSRLTVL.